These 27 T cell receptor beta chains were sequenced from one sample in a study of cytomegalovirus exposure and HLA in healthy donors. PCR used 60 Vbeta primers and 13 Jbeta primers. Clones were sequenced by immunoSEQ multiplex PCR, and TCRdb holds only the in-frame ones, with some missing. This table holds roughly 180,000 clones, just under 85% found once. Sequencing used PBMCs. These receptor sequences come from a girl aged 10-17 years in good health and CMV-seropositive.

The CDR3 nucleotides read TGTGCCAGCAGCTTGGGACAGGGTGGGATCACTGAAGCTTTCTTT. Its translation is CASSLGQGGITEAFF. The chain couples TRBV5-4 to TRBJ1-1; 7 nucleotides match TRBD1. After removal of 0 bases from V and 4 bases from J, the junction contained 6 bases not matched to a gene. Germline V CDR1 and CDR2: SGHNT, YYREEE (reference sequence). The CDR3 sequence is 15 residues long.

V is TRBV2 and J is TRBJ2-7; TRBD2 matches 11 bases. CDR3 length: 14 residues. The junction had 4 bases not matched to a gene; V was cut back by 4 bases and J by 5 bases. Germline CDR1 and CDR2: SNHLY and FYNNEI. DNA for the CDR3: TGTGCCAGCAGTGTAGCGGGGGGGTTAAACGAGCAGTACTTC. Amino acid sequence: CASSVAGGLNEQYF.

The CDR3: CASSPGTPYGYTF. Here the CDR3 DNA reads TGTGCCAGCAGCCCTGGGACACCCTATGGCTACACCTTC. The chain is built from TRBV14 and TRBJ1-2, with D possibly matching TRBD1 (6 bases). Germline V gene lookup returns CDR1 SGHDN and CDR2 FVKESK. Trimming pared 4 bases from V and 4 bases from J, leaving 10 bases between. The CDR3 has 13 residues.

This clone appeared a single time. DNA for the CDR3: TGTGCCAGCAGTGAATGGGCCCCACTTAACTATGGCTACACCTTC. This codes for CASSEWAPLNYGYTF. The chain joins TRBV6-1 to TRBJ1-2; no definite D call. Germline V CDR1 and CDR2: MNHNS, SASEGT. V lost 2 bases and J lost 1, with 11 bases in between. The CDR3 contains 15 residues.

This rearrangement joins TRBV19 to TRBJ1-2, with 11 nucleotides matching TRBD1. The CDR3 contains 15 residues. Unmatched junction bases numbered 8, after V lost 7 bases and J lost 4 bases. Germline V gives CDR1 LNHDA, CDR2 SQIVND (reference sequence). The CDR3 sequence is CASTGTGGLLYGYTF. The CDR3 nucleotides are TGTGCCAGTACGGGGACAGGGGGTCTCCTCTATGGCTACACCTTC.

This clone showed up just a few times. The V call is TRBV5-1, the J call TRBJ2-2; no clear D gene. The V gene lost 0 bases and the J gene lost 0 bases, with 6 bases spanning the gap. Germline CDR1 and CDR2: SGHRS and YFSETQ. The CDR3 is 15 residues long. The CDR3 spells CASSLDGANTGELFF. CDR3 bases: TGCGCCAGCAGCTTGGACGGAGCGAACACCGGGGAGCTGTTTTTT. Combining the CDR3 with reference TRBV5-1 and TRBJ2-2 gives the whole variable domain KAGVTQTPRYLIKTRGQQVTLSCSPISGHRSVSWYQQTPGQGLQFLFEYFSETQRNKGNFPGRFSGRQFSNSRSEMNVSTLELGDSALYLCASSLDGANTGELFFGEGSRLTVL.

The rearrangement joins TRBV4-1 to TRBJ1-2, with a possible D match to TRBD1 (5 bases). Deletions cut 5 bases from V and 7 bases from J, with 17 bases between. Germline V gene lookup returns CDR1 MGHRA and CDR2 YSYEKL. The CDR3 loop spans 14 amino acids. CDR3 residues: CASSSSIGAIGYTF. The CDR3 bases are TGCGCCAGCAGCTCCAGTATAGGGGCAATTGGCTACACCTTC.

The V and J genes are TRBV7-9 and TRBJ2-5, with D possibly being TRBD2 (5 bases). The CDR3 is 14 amino acids. V dropped 6 bases and J dropped 2 bases, with 13 bases sitting between them. Per germline, CDR1 SEHNR and CDR2 FQNEAQ (reference sequence). CDR3 coding DNA: TGTGCCAGCAGTCCCCGAGGACTTCAAGAGACCCAGTACTTC. This codes for CASSPRGLQETQYF.

This rearrangement joins TRBV30 to TRBJ1-6; D perhaps matches TRBD1 (5 bases). The V end was cut by 8 bases, the J end by 7 bases, with 24 bases between. Germline CDR1 and CDR2: GTSNPN and SVGIG (reference sequence). The length of the CDR3 is 16 residues. In DNA form, the CDR3 reads TGTGCCCTGGGGACTAGGCTTTCGAGGAGGAATTCACCCCTCCACTTT. Encoded protein: CALGTRLSRRNSPLHF.

CDR3 residues: CASSPSGGTTNTGELFF. The CDR3, as DNA: TGTGCCAGCTCCCCTAGCGGGGGAACCACGAACACCGGGGAGCTGTTTTTT. The chain recombines TRBV7-6 with TRBJ2-2; 10 bases agree with TRBD2. Germline-derived CDR1 and CDR2 are SGHVS and FNYEAQ. The J segment lost 0 bases and the V segment lost 8 bases, leaving 9 bases of the junction unmatched. The CDR3 length is 17 residues. Full variable domain (missing parts from reference TRBV7-6 and TRBJ2-2): GAGVSQSPRYKVTKRGQDVALRCDPISGHVSLYWYRQALGQGPEFLTYFNYEAQQDKSGLPNDRFSAERPEGSISTLTIQRTEQRDSAMYRCASSPSGGTTNTGELFFGEGSRLTVL.

This clone was counted a single time. The J gene is TRBJ1-1, the V gene TRBV4-1; 7 positions match TRBD1. This CDR3 comprises 13 residues. V shed 2 bases and J 3 bases; nucleotides not matched to a gene: 0. Germline V gene sequence: CDR1 MGHRA, CDR2 YSYEKL. CDR3 in DNA: TGCGCCAGCAGCCAACAGGGGGACACTGAAGCTTTCTTT. This encodes CASSQQGDTEAFF.

The V call is TRBV23-1, the J call TRBJ2-3, with D maybe TRBD2 (6 bases). TRBV23-1 is placed among ORFs of uncertain function. V shed 0 bases and J shed 8 bases, with 18 bases lying between them. The CDR3 is made up of 16 amino acids. This chain's CDR3 is CASSQSPGGWRPTQYF. The CDR3 DNA is TGCGCCAGCAGTCAATCGCCCGGGGGTTGGCGTCCTACGCAGTATTTT.

The rearrangement uses TRBV7-2 and TRBJ1-5; 7 nucleotides line up with TRBD1. CDR1 is SGHTA, CDR2 FQGNSA, per germline. The V gene end was trimmed by 6 bases and the J gene end by 4 bases; junction bases not matched to a gene: 3. The CDR3 length is 13 residues. CDR3 coding DNA: TGTGCCAGCAGGCTACAGGGGAATCAGCCCCAGCATTTT. It specifies CASRLQGNQPQHF.

CDR3 loop: CASSLGDRGMNEQFF. The CDR3 DNA is TGCGCCAGCAGCTTGGGGGACAGGGGCATGAATGAGCAGTTCTTC. The genes are TRBV5-1 and TRBJ2-1; 10 bases match TRBD1. Trimming cost V 0 bases and J 7 bases; bases outside gene matches: 4. Germline lookup yields CDR1 SGHRS and CDR2 YFSETQ. The CDR3 extends over 15 amino acids. Variable domain in full (rest from reference TRBV5-1 and TRBJ2-1): KAGVTQTPRYLIKTRGQQVTLSCSPISGHRSVSWYQQTPGQGLQFLFEYFSETQRNKGNFPGRFSGRQFSNSRSEMNVSTLELGDSALYLCASSLGDRGMNEQFFGPGTRLTVL.

The CDR3 coding sequence is TGCAGTGCTAGACAGAACACTGAAGCTTTCTTT. It codes for CSARQNTEAFF. This rearrangement joins TRBV20-1 to TRBJ1-1; no firm D call. Per the germline V gene, CDR1 is DFQATT and CDR2 is SNEGSKA (reference sequence). This CDR3 region has 11 residues. The ends were cut back, 2 bases at V and 1 base at J, with 2 bases in the middle.

This clone occurred once. The chain is built from TRBV6-1 and TRBJ1-1; D is ambiguous. The CDR3 contains 12 residues. V lost 1 base to trimming and J lost 3 bases, with 3 bases between them. Germline V gives CDR1 MNHNS, CDR2 SASEGT. CDR3 in amino acids: CASSEVDTEAFF. For the CDR3, the DNA is TGTGCCAGCAGTGAAGTCGACACTGAAGCTTTCTTT.

V usage is TRBV30 and J usage is TRBJ2-7; 7 bases line up with TRBD1. This CDR3 contains 15 residues. V trimming: 3 bases; J trimming: 2 bases; junction bases outside the gene matches: 10. Germline loops: CDR1 GTSNPN, CDR2 SVGIG (reference sequence). CDR3 in DNA: TGTGCCTGGAGCCGACCGGGGACAGTCACCTACGAGCAGTACTTC. Amino acids: CAWSRPGTVTYEQYF.

The chain recombines TRBV25-1 with TRBJ2-1; D is possibly TRBD1 (5 bases). V shed 5 bases and J shed 8 bases, with 10 bases lying between them. Looked up from germline, CDR1 is MGHDK and CDR2 is SYGVNS. The CDR3 contains 12 residues. DNA for the CDR3: TGTGCCAGCAGTAAACAGGTCTATGAGCAGTTCTTC. This gives the protein CASSKQVYEQFF.

This clone has just one count. The chain joins TRBV19 to TRBJ1-2; TRBD1 aligns across 8 bases. In germline, CDR1 is LNHDA, CDR2 SQIVND (reference sequence). V lost 4 bases and J lost 8; bases outside the gene matches: 15. This CDR3 region has 16 residues. The CDR3 reads CASSSPRQGAEFGYTF. The CDR3 nucleotides are TGTGCCAGTAGTAGCCCCCGGCAGGGGGCCGAATTCGGCTACACCTTC.

The chain employs TRBV11-3 and TRBJ1-2; unclear D gene. There are 15 residues in the CDR3. Germline CDR1 reads SGHNT; CDR2 reads YENEEA. The V end was cut by 6 bases, the J end by 0 bases, with 14 bases between. The CDR3 nucleotides are TGTGCCAGCAGTTGGAGATACACCACTAACTATGGCTACACCTTC. Translation: CASSWRYTTNYGYTF.

V and J are TRBV6-5 and TRBJ1-5, with D unresolved. V lost 3 bases to trimming and J lost 8 bases, with 11 bases between them. Per germline, CDR1 MNHEY and CDR2 SVGAGI. The CDR3 is made up of 13 amino acids. Written as DNA, the CDR3 is TGTGCCAGCAGTTATTCGGGGATTGAGCCCCAGCATTTT. It translates to CASSYSGIEPQHF.

This chain connects TRBV7-3 to TRBJ2-2; no reliable D call. Trimming stripped 4 bases from V and 5 bases from J, with 8 bases between. The length of the CDR3 is 13 residues. Per the germline V gene, CDR1 is SGHTA and CDR2 is FQGTGA. The CDR3 region is CASSSQWTGELFF. The CDR3 bases are TGTGCCAGCAGCTCTCAGTGGACCGGGGAGCTGTTTTTT. Supplemented by reference TRBV7-3 and TRBJ2-2, the full variable domain reads GAGVSQTPSNKVTEKGKYVELRCDPISGHTALYWYRQSLGQGPEFLIYFQGTGAADDSGLPNDRFFAVRPEGSVSTLKIQRTERGDSAVYLCASSSQWTGELFFGEGSRLTVL.

This clone appeared a few times. DNA for the CDR3: TGTGCCAGCAGCTTAGACAGTAACACTGAAGCTTTCTTT. Its protein is CASSLDSNTEAFF. The gene calls are TRBV7-9 and TRBJ1-1; no clear D gene. Trimming stripped 1 base from V and 2 bases from J, with 5 bases between. CDR3 length: 13 residues. From germline, CDR1 is SEHNR and CDR2 FQNEAQ (reference sequence).

This rearrangement joins TRBV7-9 to TRBJ2-6; 11 bases fit TRBD2. In germline, CDR1 is SEHNR, CDR2 FQNEAQ (reference sequence). The CDR3 has 17 amino acids. Unmatched junction bases numbered 5, after V lost 7 bases and J lost 0 bases. The CDR3 sequence is CASNLAGGNSGANVLTF. CDR3 nucleotides: TGTGCCAGCAATCTAGCGGGGGGTAACTCTGGGGCCAACGTCCTGACTTTC.

There are a few counts of this clone. The gene calls are TRBV6-6 and TRBJ1-1, with 7 nucleotides matching TRBD1. Losses at the gene ends were 6 bases for V and 8 bases for J; bases not matched to a gene: 12. Germline assignment: CDR1 MNHNY and CDR2 SVGAGI (reference sequence). The CDR3 runs to 14 residues. Here the CDR3 reads CASSPGQYHGEAFF. CDR3 nucleotides: TGTGCCAGCAGCCCGGGACAGTACCATGGGGAAGCTTTCTTT.

V and J are TRBV9 and TRBJ2-2, with a tentative D call TRBD1 (6 bases). The germline gives CDR1 SGDLS, CDR2 YYNGEE. The V and J ends lost 2 bases and 0 bases respectively, with 11 bases between them. The CDR3 is 16 residues long. The CDR3 DNA reads TGTGCCAGCAGCGTCGGACAGAAAGCGAACACCGGGGAGCTGTTTTTT. Translation: CASSVGQKANTGELFF.

The chain couples TRBV9 to TRBJ1-1; 11 bases are a match to TRBD1. CDR3 size: 14 residues. CDR1 is SGDLS, CDR2 YYNGEE, per germline. V trimming: 4 bases; J trimming: 5 bases; junction bases outside the gene matches: 4. The CDR3 DNA reads as TGTGCCAGCAGCATTGGACAGGGGGCAACTGAAGCTTTCTTT. It codes for CASSIGQGATEAFF.